Described below is a single T cell receptor beta chain sequence and its context. The CDR3 spans 15 residues. The germline gives CDR1 MNHNS, CDR2 SASEGT. Between the trimmed V and J ends, which lost 4 bases and 3 bases, there was a span of 14 bases. TCRdb independently ran MiXCR on the RT-PCR reads; one entry per CDR3 protein. Here the sample spans about a million distinct CDR3 sequences, more than 15% being singletons. The data are from a study of patients and donors after allogeneic stem cell transplantation. Sequencing was done on a sample of blood, either unsorted or a sorted T cell fraction (not recorded which). The chain links TRBV6-1 to TRBJ2-3; either TRBD1 or TRBD2 may fit D (5 bases each). The sequence was collected from a human donor who was either an allogeneic HSCT recipient or a stem cell or donor lymphocyte infusion donor (not recorded which). It is not recorded whose cells these are; they may come from a transplant donor. The CDR3 spells CASSAGTKYTDTQYF. Here the CDR3 DNA reads TGTGCCAGCAGTGCCGGGACGAAATATACAGATACGCAGTATTTT.